One and the same sample provided the 6 T cell receptor beta chains below, sequenced in a study of T-cell memory formation after mild COVID-19. TCRdb fed the 5' RACE reads into MiXCR, producing one record per CDR3 protein. The data show around 200,000 distinct CDR3 sequences, approximately 16% seen once. Sequenced sample: PBMCs or a T cell subset sorted from them (not recorded which). Every receptor here comes from an adult woman who had mild COVID-19 (a few samples of this study predate the infection). Cell type and time point are not known.

This clonotype turned up a few times. This chain links TRBV7-9 with TRBJ2-6; D is undetermined. Germline assignment: CDR1 SEHNR and CDR2 FQNEAQ (reference sequence). The V end lost 8 bases, the J end lost 1 base, and 6 bases lay between the germline ends. There are 13 residues in the CDR3. As DNA, the CDR3 is TGTGCCAGCGAACTTTCTGGGGCCAACGTCCTGACTTTC. This sequence encodes CASELSGANVLTF.

The J gene is TRBJ2-2, the V gene TRBV7-2; 7 bases map to TRBD1. With 7 bases clipped from V and 1 base from J, the junction kept 3 bases outside the gene matches. CDR1 is SGHTA, CDR2 FQGNSA, per germline. The CDR3 is 14 residues long. CDR3 DNA sequence: TGTGCCAGCAACCCAGGGGGGAACACCGGGGAGCTGTTTTTT. This gives the protein CASNPGGNTGELFF.

This clonotype was counted at least ten times. V is TRBV7-2 and J is TRBJ2-2; tentative D call: TRBD1 (6 bases). In germline, CDR1 is SGHTA, CDR2 FQGNSA. The CDR3 runs to 14 residues. V was cut by 2 bases and J by 6 bases, with 10 bases left in between. The CDR3 DNA reads TGTGCCAGCAGCTTATCAACAGGGCCCGGGGAGCTGTTTTTT. Amino acid sequence: CASSLSTGPGELFF.

This clonotype was observed at least ten times. The chain uses TRBV27 and TRBJ2-1, with 7 bases identical to TRBD2. The CDR3 covers 15 residues. CDR1 is MNHEY and CDR2 is SMNVEV in the germline V gene (reference sequence). The V gene end was trimmed by 5 bases and the J gene end by 6 bases; junction bases not matched to a gene: 10. CDR3 region: CASSPQGLVSNEQFF. The CDR3 nucleotides are TGTGCCAGCAGTCCCCAAGGACTAGTTAGCAATGAGCAGTTCTTC.

This clonotype has ten or more counts. The rearrangement joins TRBV11-3 to TRBJ2-1; D call uncertain. In germline, CDR1 is SGHNT, CDR2 YENEEA. The CDR3 length is 13 residues. Trimming shortened V by 1 base and J by 6 bases, and 7 bases separated the two germline ends. CDR3 amino acids: CASSLGLVNEQFF. In DNA form, the CDR3 reads TGTGCCAGCAGCTTAGGGCTAGTCAATGAGCAGTTCTTC.

The chain is built from TRBV27 and TRBJ1-4; 7 bases line up with TRBD1. Germline loops: CDR1 MNHEY, CDR2 SMNVEV (reference sequence). There are 14 residues in the CDR3. Trimming cost V 5 bases and J 2 bases; bases outside gene matches: 2. This chain's CDR3 is CASSPRGTNEKLFF. For the CDR3, the DNA is TGTGCCAGCAGTCCCAGGGGGACTAATGAAAAACTGTTTTTT.